Following are 21 T cell receptor beta chains from one sample sequenced in a study of blood T cell repertoires in COVID-19. Data came from immunoSEQ multiplex PCR; TCRdb stores just in-frame clones and leaves some out. The top ten hold around 6% of the sample, which has about 270,000 clones, about 83% seen once. The specimen sequenced was peripheral blood. The receptors originated from an elderly woman with COVID-19, enrolled during active disease.

The chain links TRBV20-1 to TRBJ1-6; D remains unclear. V gave up 3 bases and J gave up 5 bases, with 11 bases separating them. The CDR3 sequence is 14 residues long. CDR1 and CDR2 from the germline V gene are DFQATT and SNEGSKA (reference sequence). The CDR3 DNA follows: TGCAGTGCTAGTCCGGAAACAGATAATTCACCCCTCCACTTT. Amino acid sequence: CSASPETDNSPLHF.

This chain links TRBV2 with TRBJ2-5; 10 nucleotides line up with TRBD2. This CDR3 has 15 residues. Germline assignment: CDR1 SNHLY and CDR2 FYNNEI. Trimming took 4 bases from V and 5 from J; bases not matched to a gene: 7. The CDR3 region is CASSASGGAGETQYF. CDR3 bases: TGTGCCAGCAGTGCAAGCGGGGGGGCCGGGGAGACCCAGTACTTC.

V usage is TRBV19 and J usage is TRBJ1-1; 8 bases line up with TRBD1. CDR3 length: 15 amino acids. Trimming cost V 4 bases and J 1 base; bases outside gene matches: 5. Germline values: CDR1 LNHDA, CDR2 SQIVND (reference sequence). CDR3 coding DNA: TGTGCCAGTAGTACTCAGGGGGCAGCGAACACTGAAGCTTTCTTT. Encoded protein: CASSTQGAANTEAFF.

The V and J genes are TRBV11-2 and TRBJ2-7, with D possibly TRBD1 on 6 matching bases. V lost 5 bases and J 3 bases, leaving 17 bases between the germline ends. The CDR3 loop spans 15 amino acids. CDR1 and CDR2 (germline): SGHAT, FQNNGV. CDR3 residues: CASSPSSRGNYEQYF. CDR3 DNA sequence: TGTGCCAGCAGCCCTAGTAGCAGGGGTAACTACGAGCAGTACTTC.

The rearrangement links TRBV20-1 to TRBJ2-1; D is uncertain. The length of the CDR3 is 15 residues. CDR1 is DFQATT, CDR2 SNEGSKA, per germline (reference sequence). The V gene lost 3 bases and the J gene lost 5 bases, with 17 bases spanning the gap. CDR3 protein: CSASPPSRLDNEQFF. DNA of the CDR3: TGCAGTGCTAGTCCTCCGAGCAGGCTTGACAATGAGCAGTTCTTC.

The chain combines TRBV5-6 with TRBJ2-3, with 12 positions matching TRBD1. The V and J ends lost 3 bases and 6 bases, in that order; junction bases with no gene match: 5. CDR1 is SGHDT and CDR2 is YYEEEE in the germline V gene. CDR3 length equals 15 residues. CDR3 amino acids: CASSSGTGGRDTQYF. The CDR3 DNA sequence: TGTGCCAGCAGCTCCGGGACAGGGGGCAGGGATACGCAGTATTTT.

The gene calls are TRBV7-8 and TRBJ1-5; possible D gene TRBD1, 5 bases. CDR1 is SGHVS, CDR2 FQNEAQ, per germline. The CDR3 has 14 amino acids. V was clipped by 5 bases and J by 5 bases, with 13 bases between them. The DNA of the CDR3 is TGTGCCAGCAGCCGTGGGGCCGAGCATCAGCCCCAGCATTTT. It yields the protein CASSRGAEHQPQHF.

The chain uses TRBV10-3 and TRBJ1-2; D gene ambiguous. V was cut by 0 bases and J by 5 bases, with 10 bases left in between. Germline-derived CDR1 and CDR2 are ENHRY and SYGVKD. This CDR3 has 14 amino acids. CDR3 sequence (DNA): TGTGCCATCAGTGAGTCTCCTTCCGTTTATGGCTACACCTTC. Translation gives CAISESPSVYGYTF.

The chain is built from TRBV10-3 and TRBJ1-4; D may be TRBD1 (6 bases). This CDR3 is 13 amino acids long. V was clipped by 2 bases and J by 8 bases, with 9 bases between them. CDR1 is ENHRY and CDR2 is SYGVKD in the germline V gene. The CDR3, as DNA: TGTGCCATCAGTGAGGGGGGCGACGAAAAACTGTTTTTT. It yields the protein CAISEGGDEKLFF.

The rearrangement joins TRBV28 to TRBJ2-2; D gene ambiguous. Germline CDR1 MDHEN, CDR2 SYDVKM. The CDR3 has 14 amino acids. Trimming removed 2 bases at V and 2 bases at J, with 6 bases between. The DNA for the CDR3 is TGTGCCAGCAGTTTAGCACTTAACACCGGGGAGCTGTTTTTT. The encoded protein is CASSLALNTGELFF.

This rearrangement joins TRBV4-1 to TRBJ2-5, with TRBD2 identical over 8 bases. V lost 1 base, J lost 1 base, and 8 bases stayed unmatched. The germline CDR1 and CDR2 sequences are MGHRA and YSYEKL. There are 17 residues in the CDR3. The CDR3 here is CASSQGASGGLQETQYF. Written as DNA, the CDR3 is TGCGCCAGCAGCCAAGGGGCGAGCGGGGGACTCCAAGAGACCCAGTACTTC.

J is TRBJ2-6 and V is TRBV5-4; 11 bases map to TRBD1. In germline, CDR1 is SGHNT, CDR2 YYREEE (reference sequence). The CDR3 sequence is 18 residues long. J gave up 4 bases and V 0 bases, and 6 bases lay outside the gene matches. CDR3 protein: CASSLAGQGASGANVLTF. DNA of the CDR3: TGTGCCAGCAGCTTGGCCGGACAGGGGGCGTCAGGGGCCAACGTCCTGACTTTC.

This clone came up once. The chain has TRBV2 and TRBJ1-5; 9 nucleotides line up with TRBD1. Per germline, CDR1 SNHLY and CDR2 FYNNEI. The CDR3 is made up of 16 amino acids. The trim removed 6 bases at V and 1 base at J, leaving 7 bases unmatched. CDR3 DNA: TGTGCCAGCAGCGCCCTTGGACAGGGGAGCAATCAGCCCCAGCATTTT. It yields the protein CASSALGQGSNQPQHF.

The V and J genes are TRBV28 and TRBJ1-2; 7 bases fit TRBD1. The V segment lost 6 bases and the J segment 8 bases; nucleotides outside the gene matches: 9. The germline V gene encodes CDR1 MDHEN and CDR2 SYDVKM. The CDR3 runs to 13 residues. Here the CDR3 DNA reads TGTGCCAGCAGCCTTGACAGGGAGTCCGGCTACACCTTC. Translated, it gives CASSLDRESGYTF.

Concerning this clone: This sample includes further DNA sequences coding for the same CDR3. This sequence joins TRBV5-1 and TRBJ2-3; 12 nucleotides match TRBD2. The CDR3 extends over 18 amino acids. Germline V gene data show CDR1 as SGHRS and CDR2 as YFSETQ. V shed 1 base and J 2 bases; nucleotides not matched to a gene: 8. The CDR3 DNA reads as TGCGCCAGCAGCTTGAGCCGGACTAGCGGGGAGATCACAGATACGCAGTATTTT. Amino acid sequence: CASSLSRTSGEITDTQYF.

The chain uses TRBV7-2 and TRBJ2-4; D gene ambiguous. Trimming left V 2 bases short and J 6 bases short, with 11 bases between. In germline, CDR1 is SGHTA, CDR2 FQGNSA. CDR3 size: 14 residues. The CDR3 DNA follows: TGTGCCAGCAGCTTACGGATGGAGATAAACATTCAGTACTTC. Residues: CASSLRMEINIQYF. Complete variable domain (other parts from reference TRBV7-2 and TRBJ2-4): GAGVSQSPSNKVTEKGKDVELRCDPISGHTALYWYRQSLGQGLEFLIYFQGNSAPDKSGLPSDRFSAERTGGSVSTLTIQRTQQEDSAVYLCASSLRMEINIQYFGAGTRLSVL.

The chain combines TRBV3-1 (or the pseudogene TRBV3-2) with TRBJ1-2; D gene uncertain. The CDR3 spans 13 residues. Trimming removed 3 bases from V and 4 bases from J, with 9 bases in between. Germline loops: CDR1 LGHDT, CDR2 YNNKEL (reference sequence). The CDR3 region is CASSQRRGYGYTF. In DNA, the CDR3 is TGTGCCAGCAGCCAGCGACGAGGCTATGGCTACACCTTC.

The rearrangement links TRBV7-2 to TRBJ2-2, with TRBD2 identical over 9 bases. The CDR3 extends over 16 amino acids. With V trimmed by 1 base and J by 4 bases, 4 bases remained unmatched. Germline CDR1 reads SGHTA; CDR2 reads FQGNSA. Here the CDR3 reads CASSLGLAGSTGELFF. The DNA for the CDR3 is TGTGCCAGCAGCTTAGGCCTAGCGGGGTCCACCGGGGAGCTGTTTTTT.

The V call is TRBV25-1, the J call TRBJ1-2, with a tentative D call TRBD1 (5 bases). Germline V lookup: CDR1 MGHDK, CDR2 SYGVNS. V was trimmed by 4 bases and J by 8 bases, leaving 14 bases between them. The CDR3 extends over 13 amino acids. The CDR3 reads CASSVLGDRGYTF. DNA for the CDR3: TGTGCCAGCAGTGTCCTAGGGGATCGGGGCTACACCTTC.

The chain uses TRBV19 and TRBJ1-2, with 12 bases matching TRBD1. The V segment lost 9 bases and the J segment 5 bases; nucleotides outside the gene matches: 16. Germline CDR1 and CDR2: LNHDA and SQIVND (reference sequence). CDR3 size: 17 residues. The CDR3 loop reads CASLSLPGQGAQYGYTF. CDR3 sequence (DNA): TGTGCCAGCCTGTCACTACCGGGACAGGGGGCGCAGTATGGCTACACCTTC.

In the case of this clone: Other nucleotide sequences from this sample produce the same CDR3. V usage is TRBV6-5 and J usage is TRBJ2-2, with 7 bases that match TRBD1. V was clipped by 6 bases and J by 4 bases; unmatched bases: 5. The CDR3 totals 14 residues. Germline values: CDR1 MNHEY, CDR2 SVGAGI. CDR3 loop: CASRGQISTGELFF. The CDR3 DNA reads TGTGCCAGCAGGGGACAGATCAGCACCGGGGAGCTGTTTTTT.